This T cell receptor beta chain was obtained from a study of T cell responses to AZD1222 COVID-19 vaccine. Study observations and caveats: A reported finding is that nearly half of spike-specific TCRs target unmutated variant regions.

Second-dose timings of about 4 or about 12 weeks were pooled. The V end was cut by 1 base, the J end by 8 bases, with 5 bases between. This CDR3 is 12 amino acids long. Germline CDR1 is KGHDR and CDR2 is SFDVKD. Repertoires were generated with immunoSEQ multiplex PCR, while TCRdb's copy carries only in-frame clones and drops some. The data contain tens of thousands of clones, approximately 83% of them singletons. Note on this clone: The antigen remains unidentified.

Sequencing used peripheral blood, obtained 28 days after the second AZD1222 dose. This TCR was sampled from an adult who received the AZD1222 COVID-19 vaccine. The V gene is TRBV24-1, the J gene TRBJ2-1; D is unclear. CDR3 sequence reads: CATSDFSYEQFF. For the CDR3, the DNA is TGTGCCACCAGTGATTTTTCCTATGAGCAGTTCTTC.